This TCR beta chain comes out of a study of siplizumab effects on memory and regulatory T cells (dated by TCRdb to about 2019). Regarding the research as a whole: The effect of the anti-CD2 antibody siplizumab on alloreactive T-cell subsets was examined in allogeneic mixed lymphocyte reactions constructed from human PBMCs. The study at large found these results: In reactions with siplizumab, an average of roughly 70% of mappable alloreactive CD4+ clones were Treg-derived, compared with roughly 26% in control reactions. Whether proliferating Tregs from siplizumab cultures were suppressive was not functionally confirmed. Siplizumab significantly reduced the cumulative frequency of alloreactive sequences traceable to unstimulated CD4+ memory T cells. About 80-96% of proliferating CD4+ or CD8+ clones could not be given a naive or memory phenotype. Sequences below about 10^-5 frequency were poorly captured, so only a minor fraction of alloreactive clones could be mapped to unstimulated subsets. Greater diversity appeared to be present in unstimulated naive T cells than in memory T cells, and a substantial contribution to the alloresponse seemed to be made by naive cells.

This clone was seen a single time. Its antigen has not been determined. No much larger clone exists at a distance of one base, and base qualities are not known. Libraries were built with the immunoSEQ multiplex PCR assay. Roughly 100,000 TCR templates per sample were assayed by the deep sequencing platform. Genomic DNA extracted from sorted T cells was used for TCRbeta CDR3 sequencing. On the authors' methods: The R programming language was used for the clonal analysis of the TCRbeta CDR3 data. Unstimulated samples were compared with post-reaction CFSE-low samples to define alloreactive CD4+ and CD8+ clones. Regulatory or non-regulatory origin was assigned to alloreactive CD4+ clones by matching of sequences to sorted unstimulated Treg and non-Treg repertoires. TCRdb took over this immuneACCESS table, retaining in-frame rearrangements with V and J assigned. Such tables are incomplete; in checked studies, under half of the missing clones stem from an unresolved V gene, and the remainder is unexplained. The V and J calls and the clone size are those of that table, but D and trimming were determined from the DNA. This sample gives just over 40,000 clones in total; about 90% of them show up just once. The top ten hold 0.2% to 0.3% of the sample.

Cut back by 0 bases and 7 bases, the V and J ends lie 10 bases apart. There are 13 amino acids in the CDR3, from cysteine to phenylalanine inclusive. The retained sequence is limited to the CDR3, 39 bases, with the frame set at the first base. Sequences SGHNT (CDR1) and YYREEE (CDR2) are obtained from the germline V gene (reference sequence). In addition, sequencing in three donor pairs included unstimulated CD8+ effector memory subsets alongside CD4+ naive, CD8+ naive, CD8+ TEMRA and CD4+ memory subsets. Sorted unstimulated T cells and proliferating T cells recovered from mixed lymphocyte reactions underwent TCRbeta CDR3 sequencing. Fresh whole blood from ten HLA-typed healthy donors was used as the source from which PBMCs were isolated.

The rearrangement combines TRBV5-4 with TRBJ1-2; the D gene assignment is ambiguous. Sequencing was done on a sample of naive CD4+ T cells sorted from blood. Interpreted using the paper, the cell subset or site label stands for: unstimulated naive T cells. This clonotype originated in a human donor in good health. The DNA sequence is TGTGCCAGCAGCTTGGATAACCTTGGTGGCTACACCTTC. It encodes CASSLDNLGGYTF.